The 27 T cell receptor beta chains below come from one sample, sequenced in a study of CD8+CD57+ T cells in acquired aplastic anemia. The patients chosen for sequencing had shown expansion of CD8+CD57+ cells (detected by flow cytometry). Profiles of TCR beta VDJ and CDR3 were generated from a genomic DNA template. TCRdb itself ran the reads through MiXCR, one entry per CDR3 protein. The top ten clones hold roughly 15% of a sample with about 58,000 distinct CDR3 sequences, approximately 50% of them seen once. The sample comprised sorted CD4+, CD8+, or CD8+CD57+ T cells (not recorded which) from PBMCs. The receptors originated from a human donor with aplastic anemia.

The chain uses TRBV2 and TRBJ1-2, with D possibly matching TRBD1 (5 bases). Germline CDR1 SNHLY, CDR2 FYNNEI. The germline V and J ends were trimmed by 2 bases and 6 bases, with 16 bases remaining between them. The length of the CDR3 is 15 residues. CDR3 region: CASSESEAGWHGYTF. The CDR3 DNA reads TGTGCCAGCAGTGAAAGTGAGGCAGGGTGGCATGGCTACACCTTC.

The chain uses TRBV24-1 and TRBJ2-3; 12 bases are shared with TRBD1. CDR1 and CDR2 from the germline V gene are KGHDR and SFDVKD. CDR3 length: 17 amino acids. Germline trimming cut 4 bases from V and 2 bases from J; bases unmatched to any gene: 6. The CDR3 nucleotides read TGTGCCACCAGTGACCCGGGACAGGGGGCCTTCACAGATACGCAGTATTTT. It specifies CATSDPGQGAFTDTQYF.

This rearrangement joins TRBV11-2 to TRBJ1-1; TRBD1 might be the D (6 bases). The CDR3 loop spans 16 amino acids. The germline CDR1 and CDR2 sequences are SGHAT and FQNNGV. V dropped 0 bases and J dropped 0 bases, with 11 bases sitting between them. DNA for the CDR3: TGTGCCAGCAGCTTAGAGGGGGCCCGCATGAACACTGAAGCTTTCTTT. Its translation: CASSLEGARMNTEAFF.

The chain has TRBV7-9 and TRBJ2-7, with 11 bases identical to TRBD1. The germline CDR1 and CDR2 sequences are SEHNR and FQNEAQ (reference sequence). The length of the CDR3 is 15 residues. V was clipped by 6 bases and J by 4 bases; unmatched bases: 8. The CDR3 protein is CASRGLGQGVYEQYF. The DNA for the CDR3 is TGTGCCAGCAGGGGATTGGGACAGGGGGTGTACGAGCAGTACTTC.

This clonotype was seen only once. J is TRBJ2-4 and V is TRBV19; the match to TRBD1 covers 8 bases. CDR1 is LNHDA and CDR2 is SQIVND in the germline V gene (reference sequence). The CDR3 extends over 15 amino acids. Trimming cost V 5 bases and J 8 bases; bases outside gene matches: 11. CDR3 region: CASSPLIDRGDIQYF. CDR3 coding DNA: TGTGCCAGTAGTCCCTTAATAGACAGGGGTGACATTCAGTACTTC.

About this clonotype itself: Because it lacks the conserved phenylalanine or tryptophan at the end, this CDR3 is likely a read error. The V gene is TRBV3-1, the J gene TRBJ1-5; 8 nucleotides match TRBD1. CDR3 length: 15 residues. Germline V lookup: CDR1 LGHDT, CDR2 YNNKEL (reference sequence). Trimming at V came to 2 bases and at J to 4 bases, leaving 4 bases not matched to a gene. CDR3: CASSQSGQGNQPQHS. DNA of the CDR3: TGTGCCAGCAGCCAATCCGGACAGGGTAATCAGCCCCAGCATTCT.

A note on this clonotype: A junction end diverges from the germline sequence, so it may reflect a read error. V gene TRBV27 combines with J gene TRBJ2-5, with D unresolved. CDR1 is MNHEY, CDR2 SMNVEV, per germline (reference sequence). CDR3 length: 12 amino acids. Here the CDR3 reads CASSVSQETQYF. In DNA form, the CDR3 reads TGTGCCAGCAGTGTATCCCAAGAGACCCAGTACTTC.

The sample holds many counts of this clonotype. The CDR3 nucleotides are TGTGCCAGCAGCCTTTTCCCTAGCGCCAATGAGCAGTTCTTC. Protein: CASSLFPSANEQFF. The chain employs TRBV7-8 and TRBJ2-1; a weak D match, TRBD2 (6 bases). V lost 5 bases and J lost 6, with 14 bases in between. CDR3 length: 14 residues. Germline CDR1 is SGHVS and CDR2 is FQNEAQ. The entire variable domain, with the rest obtained from reference TRBV7-8 and TRBJ2-1, is as follows: GAGVSQSPRYKVAKRGQDVALRCDPISGHVSLFWYQQALGQGPEFLTYFQNEAQLDKSGLPSDRFFAERPEGSVSTLKIQRTQQEDSAVYLCASSLFPSANEQFFGPGTRLTVL.

The chain recombines TRBV19 with TRBJ1-2, with TRBD1 matching 7 bases. CDR3 length equals 17 residues. Germline CDR1 is LNHDA and CDR2 is SQIVND (reference sequence). V trimming: 3 bases; J trimming: 5 bases; junction bases outside the gene matches: 15. CDR3 DNA: TGTGCCAGTAGTATTTCCACCCAGCGACAGGGAAGGTATGGCTACACCTTC. This codes for CASSISTQRQGRYGYTF.

The chain carries TRBV20-1 and TRBJ2-7; TRBD2 agrees at 7 bases. The CDR3 sequence is 15 residues long. The germline CDR1 and CDR2 sequences are DFQATT and SNEGSKA (reference sequence). J gave up 4 bases and V 1 base, and 10 bases lay outside the gene matches. CDR3 sequence (DNA): TGCAGTGCTAGAGGGATTGAAGGGGAGGGGTACGAGCAGTACTTC. Translated: CSARGIEGEGYEQYF.

V is TRBV29-1 and J is TRBJ1-1; D call uncertain. The germline CDR1 and CDR2 sequences are SQVTM and ANQGSEA. CDR3 length equals 13 residues. V was pared by 3 bases and J by 1 base, with 9 bases between. The CDR3 region has the DNA TGCAGCGTTGAGGGTTTTCCGAACACTGAAGCTTTCTTT. Translated, it gives CSVEGFPNTEAFF.

The table lists this clonotype with many counts. V is TRBV6-2 or TRBV6-3 and J is TRBJ2-3; D remains unclear. Germline-derived CDR1 and CDR2 are MNHEY and SVGEGT. There are 14 residues in the CDR3. Trimming shortened V by 6 bases and J by 2 bases, and 12 bases separated the two germline ends. In nucleotides, the CDR3 is TGTGCCAGCAGCTACGGCTTGGCCACAGATACGCAGTATTTT. This sequence encodes CASSYGLATDTQYF.

This clonotype was seen many times. The chain employs TRBV18 and TRBJ2-1; D is unclear. This CDR3 spans 16 amino acids. Trimming took 0 bases from V and 5 from J, leaving 14 bases between them. The germline V gene encodes CDR1 KGHSH and CDR2 LQKENI. The CDR3 reads CASSPPELRYNNEQFF. The CDR3 nucleotides read TGTGCCAGCTCACCACCGGAGCTAAGATACAACAATGAGCAGTTCTTC.

This clonotype was detected many times. The genes are TRBV9 and TRBJ2-3; D is undetermined. In germline, CDR1 is SGDLS, CDR2 YYNGEE. V lost 2 bases and J lost 6, with 10 bases in between. This CDR3 spans 13 amino acids. The CDR3 loop reads CASSVLSADTQYF. As DNA, the CDR3 is TGTGCCAGCAGCGTTTTGTCGGCGGATACGCAGTATTTT.

In its sample, this clonotype was seen a few times. A single base separates this from a much larger clone, so it may be a read error. CDR3 sequence (DNA): TGTGCCAGCAGCTCCGAGTTGGGCGGGGGGGTCTCCTACGATGAGCAGTTCTTC. It specifies CASSSELGGGVSYDEQFF. The chain joins TRBV11-1 to TRBJ2-1, with TRBD2 matching over 9 bases. The CDR3 covers 18 residues. Looked up from germline, CDR1 is SGHAT and CDR2 is FQDESV (reference sequence).

The chain recombines TRBV7-9 with TRBJ1-6; D is possibly TRBD1 (5 bases). The CDR3 totals 14 residues. The V end lost 5 bases, the J end lost 13 bases, and 18 bases lay between the germline ends. The germline CDR1 and CDR2 sequences are SEHNR and FQNEAQ (reference sequence). The CDR3 is CASSPRGAMVPLHF. The CDR3 DNA follows: TGTGCCAGCAGCCCCCGTGGGGCGATGGTTCCCCTCCACTTT.

The V gene is TRBV6-1, the J gene TRBJ1-1, with D unresolved. Germline V gives CDR1 MNHNS, CDR2 SASEGT. The CDR3 runs 13 residues. Trimming stripped 4 bases from V and 1 base from J, with 7 bases between. The DNA for the CDR3 is TGTGCCAGCAGTGTAACGACGAACACTGAAGCTTTCTTT. It translates to CASSVTTNTEAFF.

The chain joins TRBV5-1 to TRBJ2-6; a possible D gene is TRBD1 (5 bases). The V and J ends lost 0 bases and 0 bases respectively, with 10 bases between them. CDR3 length equals 17 residues. Germline loops: CDR1 SGHRS, CDR2 YFSETQ. DNA for the CDR3: TGCGCCAGCAGCTTGGACAGGCAGTACTCTGGGGCCAACGTCCTGACTTTC. This encodes CASSLDRQYSGANVLTF. The full variable domain, rest sourced from reference TRBV5-1 and TRBJ2-6, is KAGVTQTPRYLIKTRGQQVTLSCSPISGHRSVSWYQQTPGQGLQFLFEYFSETQRNKGNFPGRFSGRQFSNSRSEMNVSTLELGDSALYLCASSLDRQYSGANVLTFGAGSRLTVL.

This clonotype came up once. The genes are TRBV11-3 and TRBJ2-1; 8 bases map to TRBD2. The CDR3 has 14 amino acids. V lost 3 bases, J lost 5 bases, and 3 bases stayed unmatched. The germline V gene encodes CDR1 SGHNT and CDR2 YENEEA. DNA for the CDR3: TGTGCCAGCAGCTTCGGGGGGGTCAACAATGAGCAGTTCTTC. Translation gives CASSFGGVNNEQFF.

This sequence joins TRBV9 and TRBJ1-2; D is possibly TRBD1 (5 bases). The CDR3 totals 13 residues. V was shortened by 4 bases and J by 8 bases, with 15 bases between the two germline ends. Germline CDR1 and CDR2: SGDLS and YYNGEE. CDR3 sequence: CASSLTERGGYTF. As DNA, the CDR3 is TGTGCCAGCAGCCTCACAGAGCGGGGGGGCTACACCTTC.

This clonotype was picked up many times. The chain is built from TRBV10-2 and TRBJ2-1, with 9 bases fitting TRBD2. The CDR3 runs 18 residues. J lost 3 bases, V lost 0 bases, and 9 bases had no gene match. Germline-derived CDR1 and CDR2 are WSHSY and SAAADI. The CDR3 DNA reads TGCGCCAGCAGTGAGTCGAGAGGGACTAGCTCTTACTACAATGAGCAGTTCTTC. Translated, it gives CASSESRGTSSYYNEQFF.

This clonotype showed up just once. The chain joins TRBV2 to TRBJ1-2, with D perhaps matching TRBD1 (6 bases). CDR3 length equals 14 residues. Trimming shortened V by 6 bases and J by 0 bases, and 11 bases separated the two germline ends. Germline V gives CDR1 SNHLY, CDR2 FYNNEI. Written as DNA, the CDR3 is TGTGCCAGCAGGGGCACAGGGACTAACTATGGCTACACCTTC. Translated, it gives CASRGTGTNYGYTF.

The chain is built from TRBV29-1 and TRBJ1-5; 7 bases are a match to TRBD1. CDR3 length equals 13 residues. V lost 7 bases and J lost 0; bases outside the gene matches: 3. The germline V gene has CDR1 SQVTM and CDR2 ANQGSEA. The CDR3 nucleotides are TGCAGCGCTTCAGGGGGTAGCAATCAGCCCCAGCATTTT. Protein sequence: CSASGGSNQPQHF. The variable domain in full, with the rest retrieved from reference TRBV29-1 and TRBJ1-5, is SAVISQKPSRDICQRGTSLTIQCQVDSQVTMMFWYRQQPGQSLTLIATANQGSEATYESGFVIDKFPISRPNLTFSTLTVSNMSPEDSSIYLCSASGGSNQPQHFGDGTRLSIL.

As regards this clonotype: This sequence may be a read error, since a much larger clone differs from it by one base. V and J are TRBV7-2 and TRBJ1-1; no reliable D call. The ends were cut back, 1 base at V and 1 base at J, with 4 bases in the middle. The CDR3 extends over 13 amino acids. Germline lookup yields CDR1 SGHTA and CDR2 FQGNSA. CDR3 nucleotide sequence: TGTGCCAGCAGCTTAGACACGAACACTGAAGCTTTCTTT. It translates to CASSLDTNTEAFF.

With regard to this clonotype: No DNA is shown, since the ends of the CDR3 on it are uncertain; the CDR3 is the one TCRdb lists. The chain is built from TRBV10-2 and TRBJ2-6; the DNA was not compared with TRBD1, the D call given in the table. CDR1 and CDR2 from the germline V gene are WSHSY and SAAADI. The CDR3 length equals 19 residues, ends included. The CDR3 loop reads CASRTTDTQYFGPGTRLTF.

About this clonotype: One junction end disagrees with the germline gene, perhaps due to a read error. The chain joins TRBV7-2 to TRBJ2-1; 10 bases map to TRBD2. This CDR3 is built from 14 residues. Germline V gives CDR1 SGHTA, CDR2 FQGNSA. CDR3 amino acids: CASSIAGGYNEQFF. The CDR3 DNA sequence: TGTGCCAGCAGCATAGCGGGGGGCTACAATGAGCAGTTCTTC.

This clonotype has just one count. The DNA of the CDR3 is TGTGCCAGCAGATTAAACGGACGGTTGAACTATGGCTACACCTTC. Translated, it gives CASRLNGRLNYGYTF. V usage is TRBV6-1 and J usage is TRBJ1-2; D call uncertain. CDR3 length: 15 amino acids. The germline CDR1 and CDR2 sequences are MNHNS and SASEGT. V lost 6 bases, J lost 2 bases, and 16 bases lay in between.